Below, 24 T cell receptor beta chains from the same sample are listed, as sequenced in a study of T cell repertoires in cytomegalovirus infection. TCRdb analysed the reads with MiXCR anew, one entry per CDR3 protein. The repertoire holds roughly 230,000 distinct CDR3 sequences, with 6.5% as singletons. What was sequenced was PBMCs. All receptors derive from a human donor in good health (CMV status not recorded). Some clones in this sample may be carry-over from other donors' samples.

This clonotype was detected many times. The chain recombines TRBV20-1 with TRBJ2-1; the D is unclear. The germline V and J ends were trimmed by 0 bases and 9 bases, with 15 bases remaining between them. The CDR3 runs 14 residues. CDR1 is DFQATT, CDR2 SNEGSKA, per germline (reference sequence). The CDR3 sequence: CSARDLTGGVEQFF. The CDR3 region has the DNA TGCAGTGCTAGAGATTTGACGGGTGGGGTTGAGCAGTTCTTC.

This clonotype was detected many times. The chain joins TRBV5-6 to TRBJ1-5; possibly TRBD1 for D (6 bases). Deletions cut 4 bases from V and 2 bases from J, with 19 bases between. The CDR3 runs 17 residues. The germline V gene has CDR1 SGHDT and CDR2 YYEEEE. The CDR3 spells CASSLNSGAVGNQPQHF. CDR3 DNA sequence: TGTGCCAGCAGCCTTAATTCGGGGGCGGTGGGCAATCAGCCCCAGCATTTT. Looking up the rest from reference TRBV5-6 and TRBJ1-5 gives the full variable domain: DAGVTQSPTHLIKTRGQQVTLRCSPKSGHDTVSWYQQALGQGPQFIFQYYEEEERQRGNFPDRFSGHQFPNYSSELNVNALLLGDSALYLCASSLNSGAVGNQPQHFGDGTRLSIL.

This clonotype appeared many times. CDR3 loop: CASSLIVRTGANYGYTF. The CDR3 bases are TGTGCCAGCAGCTTAATTGTTAGGACAGGGGCCAACTATGGCTACACCTTC. V is TRBV7-2 and J is TRBJ1-2, with TRBD1 matching 9 bases. CDR1 and CDR2 (germline): SGHTA, FQGNSA. The J segment lost 2 bases and the V segment lost 2 bases, leaving 9 bases of the junction unmatched. CDR3 length: 17 residues.

The table lists this clonotype with many counts. The rearrangement links TRBV6-1 to TRBJ1-5, with no clear D. V was trimmed by 0 bases and J by 2 bases, leaving 8 bases between them. This CDR3 has 15 amino acids. Germline lookup yields CDR1 MNHNS and CDR2 SASEGT. The CDR3 protein is CASSEAGNGNQPQHF. DNA for the CDR3: TGTGCCAGCAGTGAAGCAGGGAATGGCAATCAGCCCCAGCATTTT.

As for this clonotype: Given a much more abundant clone one base away, this may be a read error. The chain recombines TRBV7-9 with TRBJ2-3; TRBD1 matches 7 bases. Germline values: CDR1 SEHNR, CDR2 FQNEAQ (reference sequence). The CDR3 length is 13 residues. Here the CDR3 DNA reads TGTGCCAGCAGCCCTGAGGGGACAGATACGCGGTATTTT. It codes for CASSPEGTDTRYF.

This clonotype came up many times. The J gene is TRBJ1-2, the V gene TRBV7-2; 8 nucleotides align to TRBD1. Germline CDR1 SGHTA, CDR2 FQGNSA. V shed 5 bases and J 6 bases; nucleotides not matched to a gene: 11. CDR3 length: 15 amino acids. The CDR3 protein is CASSQGTGRAHGYTF. The CDR3, as DNA: TGTGCCAGCAGCCAGGGGACAGGAAGAGCCCATGGCTACACCTTC.

This clonotype was recorded at least ten times. This rearrangement joins TRBV7-2 to TRBJ2-3; 8 bases line up with TRBD2. Germline values: CDR1 SGHTA, CDR2 FQGNSA. CDR3 length: 16 residues. Trimming cost V 5 bases and J 1 base; bases outside gene matches: 8. The DNA of the CDR3 is TGTGCCAGCAGCCCCCCTACTAGCGGTGGCACAGATACGCAGTATTTT. Protein: CASSPPTSGGTDTQYF.

This clonotype has a count of ten or more. The chain recombines TRBV28 with TRBJ2-7; D might be TRBD1 (6 bases). The germline V gene has CDR1 MDHEN and CDR2 SYDVKM. V was trimmed by 8 bases and J by 5 bases, leaving 19 bases between them. The CDR3 loop spans 14 amino acids. The DNA for the CDR3 is TGTGCCAGCGAACGTACAGGGACCAGCCACGAGCAGTACTTC. Translating gives CASERTGTSHEQYF. The whole variable domain, filled in from reference TRBV28 and TRBJ2-7, reads DVKVTQSSRYLVKRTGEKVFLECVQDMDHENMFWYRQDPGLGLRLIYFSYDVKMKEKGDIPEGYSVSREKKERFSLILESASTNQTSMYLCASERTGTSHEQYFGPGTRLTVT.

This clonotype was observed many times. The chain uses TRBV20-1 and TRBJ2-3, with 9 bases that match TRBD2. The ends lost 7 bases at V and 8 bases at J; junction bases unmatched: 7. Germline-derived CDR1 and CDR2 are DFQATT and SNEGSKA (reference sequence). This CDR3 contains 12 residues. The CDR3 sequence: CSGGGGDATQYF. CDR3 in DNA: TGCAGTGGGGGCGGGGGGGACGCTACGCAGTATTTT.

A note on this clonotype: A much larger clonotype is one base distant, so this may be a read error. The V gene is TRBV20-1, the J gene TRBJ2-5; D gene uncertain. The CDR3 sequence is 13 residues long. The germline gives CDR1 DFQATT, CDR2 SNEGSKA (reference sequence). CDR3 residues: CSARRQYQETLYF. The DNA for the CDR3 is TGCAGTGCTAGAAGGCAGTACCAAGAGACCCTGTACTTC.

At least ten counts were recorded for this clonotype. The CDR3 loop is CASSLDSREQYF. The DNA of the CDR3 is TGTGCCAGCAGTTTGGACAGTAGGGAGCAGTACTTC. The rearrangement links TRBV12-3 or TRBV12-4 to TRBJ2-7, with D perhaps TRBD1 (6 bases). V lost 3 bases and J 7 bases, leaving 10 bases between the germline ends. This CDR3 has 12 amino acids.

This clonotype was recorded at least ten times. The gene calls are TRBV7-9 and TRBJ2-1, with unresolved D. This CDR3 has 15 amino acids. Germline CDR1 is SEHNR and CDR2 is FQNEAQ (reference sequence). V was trimmed by 2 bases and J by 1 base, leaving 9 bases between them. Here the CDR3 reads CASSLLARSYNEQFF. In nucleotides, the CDR3 is TGTGCCAGCAGCTTATTGGCCCGGTCCTACAATGAGCAGTTCTTC.

This clonotype was observed a few times. J is TRBJ2-1 and V is TRBV29-1, with 10 bases lining up with TRBD2. The CDR3 totals 14 residues. V gave up 3 bases and J gave up 4 bases; unmatched junction bases: 3. Germline CDR1 is SQVTM and CDR2 is ANQGSEA. CDR3 coding DNA: TGCAGCGTTGACACTAGCGGGGCTTACAATGAGCAGTTCTTC. Residues: CSVDTSGAYNEQFF.

There are a few counts of this clonotype. This sequence joins TRBV2 and TRBJ1-1, with 7 bases that match TRBD1. CDR3 length equals 16 residues. Germline CDR1 reads SNHLY; CDR2 reads FYNNEI. V gave up 5 bases and J gave up 5 bases; unmatched junction bases: 14. CDR3 loop: CASSFRQGRMRTEAFF. The CDR3, as DNA: TGTGCCAGCAGTTTCCGACAGGGTAGGATGAGGACTGAAGCTTTCTTT.

At least ten counts were recorded for this clonotype. The genes are TRBV12-3 or TRBV12-4 and TRBJ1-5; D is uncertain. V lost 5 bases and J 7 bases, leaving 15 bases between the germline ends. The CDR3 length is 14 residues. The CDR3 protein is CASSRDTTEQPQHF. The CDR3 bases are TGTGCCAGCAGTCGTGACACGACCGAACAGCCCCAGCATTTT.

This clonotype was observed at least ten times. The chain combines TRBV14 with TRBJ2-5; tentatively, D is TRBD1 or TRBD2 (6 bases each). This CDR3 has 15 amino acids. The V gene's germline CDR1 is SGHDN and CDR2 FVKESK. Trimming pared 2 bases from V and 5 bases from J, leaving 15 bases between. The CDR3 DNA reads as TGTGCCAGCAGCCAACGGGGGCGAGAAGGGGAGACCCAGTACTTC. Its protein product is CASSQRGREGETQYF.

This clonotype was observed many times. This CDR3 reads CASRWDRGIDQPQHF. CDR3 in DNA: TGCGCCAGCAGATGGGACAGGGGTATCGATCAGCCCCAGCATTTT. The chain has TRBV10-2 and TRBJ1-5; 10 bases line up with TRBD1. V lost 6 bases to trimming and J lost 5 bases; unmatched junction nucleotides: 7. In germline, CDR1 is WSHSY, CDR2 SAAADI. There are 15 residues in the CDR3.

At least ten counts were recorded for this clonotype. This rearrangement joins TRBV20-1 to TRBJ1-5; D perhaps matches TRBD1 (5 bases). Germline V gene sequence: CDR1 DFQATT, CDR2 SNEGSKA (reference sequence). This CDR3 comprises 15 residues. Trimming pared 3 bases from V and 1 base from J, leaving 13 bases between. The CDR3 nucleotides are TGCAGTGCTAGTGTTCAGGGCCTGAGCAATCAGCCCCAGCATTTT. It yields the protein CSASVQGLSNQPQHF.

This clonotype was recorded many times. The chain links TRBV20-1 to TRBJ2-2; possible D gene TRBD2, 6 bases. The V and J ends lost 6 bases and 2 bases respectively, with 16 bases between them. The length of the CDR3 is 15 residues. Germline assignment: CDR1 DFQATT and CDR2 SNEGSKA (reference sequence). Here the CDR3 reads CSATPGLINTGELFF. CDR3 bases: TGCAGTGCAACGCCGGGACTCATTAACACCGGGGAGCTGTTTTTT.

This clonotype has a count of ten or more. The CDR3: CASSLNGYQPQHF. The CDR3, as DNA: TGTGCCAGCAGCTTGAACGGGTATCAGCCCCAGCATTTT. The V gene is TRBV7-2, the J gene TRBJ1-5, with D unresolved. CDR1 is SGHTA, CDR2 FQGNSA, per germline. V was shortened by 3 bases and J by 5 bases, with 8 bases between the two germline ends. The CDR3 is made up of 13 amino acids. The full variable domain, completed using reference TRBV7-2 and TRBJ1-5, is GAGVSQSPSNKVTEKGKDVELRCDPISGHTALYWYRQSLGQGLEFLIYFQGNSAPDKSGLPSDRFSAERTGGSVSTLTIQRTQQEDSAVYLCASSLNGYQPQHFGDGTRLSIL.

This clonotype came up many times. This chain connects TRBV20-1 to TRBJ1-3; the D is unclear. V was trimmed by 5 bases and J by 3 bases, leaving 23 bases between them. This CDR3 is 17 amino acids long. Germline CDR1 DFQATT, CDR2 SNEGSKA (reference sequence). CDR3 in amino acids: CSARLIEGRRFGNTIYF. CDR3 sequence (DNA): TGCAGTGCTCGCTTAATTGAGGGCAGGCGATTTGGAAACACCATATATTTT.

This clonotype was detected ten times or more. The chain uses TRBV28 and TRBJ2-7; TRBD1 agrees at 8 bases. Germline lookup yields CDR1 MDHEN and CDR2 SYDVKM. The CDR3 contains 16 residues. Trimming cost V 2 bases and J 0 bases; bases outside gene matches: 6. The CDR3 reads CASSLEQGDLSYEQYF. The CDR3, as DNA: TGTGCCAGCAGTTTAGAACAGGGGGACCTCTCCTACGAGCAGTACTTC.

Ten or more counts support this clonotype. The chain uses TRBV7-9 and TRBJ1-4; a weak D match, TRBD1 (6 bases). Trimming took off 5 bases at V and 8 bases at J, with 27 bases between the two ends. CDR1 and CDR2 from the germline V gene are SEHNR and FQNEAQ (reference sequence). This CDR3 has 18 amino acids. The CDR3 DNA is TGTGCCAGCAGCCGGTTTAAGAGGGGGAAACGGATAGGGGAAAAACTGTTTTTT. This sequence encodes CASSRFKRGKRIGEKLFF.

This clonotype has at least ten counts. This chain links TRBV2 with TRBJ2-2; 8 nucleotides line up with TRBD2. The CDR3 is 15 amino acids. Germline CDR1 reads SNHLY; CDR2 reads FYNNEI. V gave up 4 bases and J gave up 2 bases; unmatched junction bases: 3. The CDR3 loop reads CASSAIAGNTGELFF. The CDR3, as DNA: TGTGCCAGCAGTGCGATAGCGGGAAACACCGGGGAGCTGTTTTTT.